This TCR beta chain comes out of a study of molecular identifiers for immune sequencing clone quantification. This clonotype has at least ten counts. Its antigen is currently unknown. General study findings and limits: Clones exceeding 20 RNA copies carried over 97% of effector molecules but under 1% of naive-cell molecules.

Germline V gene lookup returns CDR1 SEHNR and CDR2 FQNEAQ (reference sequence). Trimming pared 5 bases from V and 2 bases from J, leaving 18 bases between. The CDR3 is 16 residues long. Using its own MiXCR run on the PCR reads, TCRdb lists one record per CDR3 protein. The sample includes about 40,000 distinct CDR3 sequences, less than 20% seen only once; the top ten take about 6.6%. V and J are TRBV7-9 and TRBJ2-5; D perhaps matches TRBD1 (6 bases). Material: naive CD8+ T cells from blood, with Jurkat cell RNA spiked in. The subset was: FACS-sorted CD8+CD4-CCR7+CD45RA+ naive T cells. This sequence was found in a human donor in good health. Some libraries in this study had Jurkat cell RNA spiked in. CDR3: CASSALWGRRQETQYF. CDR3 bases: TGTGCCAGCAGCGCATTATGGGGGCGTCGGCAAGAGACCCAGTACTTC.